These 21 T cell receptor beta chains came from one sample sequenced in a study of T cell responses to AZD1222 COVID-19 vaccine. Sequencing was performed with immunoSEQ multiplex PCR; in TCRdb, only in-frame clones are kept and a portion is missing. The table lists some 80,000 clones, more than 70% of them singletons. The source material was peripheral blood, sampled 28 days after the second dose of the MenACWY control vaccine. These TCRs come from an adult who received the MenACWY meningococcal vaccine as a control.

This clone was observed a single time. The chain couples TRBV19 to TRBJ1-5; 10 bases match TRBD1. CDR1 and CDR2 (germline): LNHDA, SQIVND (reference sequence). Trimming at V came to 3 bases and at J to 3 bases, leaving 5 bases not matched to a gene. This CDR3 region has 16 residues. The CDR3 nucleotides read TGTGCCAGTAGTATCCTGGGGACAGGGGTCAATCAGCCCCAGCATTTT. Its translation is CASSILGTGVNQPQHF. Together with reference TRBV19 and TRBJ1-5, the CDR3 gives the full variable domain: DGGITQSPKYLFRKEGQNVTLSCEQNLNHDAMYWYRQDPGQGLRLIYYSQIVNDFQKGDIAEGYSVSREKKESFPLTVTSAQKNPTAFYLCASSILGTGVNQPQHFGDGTRLSIL.

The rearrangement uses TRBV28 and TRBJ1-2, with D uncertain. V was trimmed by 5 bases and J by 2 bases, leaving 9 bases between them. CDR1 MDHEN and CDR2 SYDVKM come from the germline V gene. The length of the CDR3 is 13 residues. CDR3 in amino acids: CASSEGKNYGYTF. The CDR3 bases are TGTGCCAGCAGTGAAGGGAAAAACTATGGCTACACCTTC.

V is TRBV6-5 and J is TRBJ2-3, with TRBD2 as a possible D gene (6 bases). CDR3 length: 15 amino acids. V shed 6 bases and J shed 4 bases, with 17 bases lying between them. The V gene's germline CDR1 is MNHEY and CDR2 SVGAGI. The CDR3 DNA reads TGTGCCAGCAGCCCGAGACCGGGGGAGGCAGATACGCAGTATTTT. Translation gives CASSPRPGEADTQYF.

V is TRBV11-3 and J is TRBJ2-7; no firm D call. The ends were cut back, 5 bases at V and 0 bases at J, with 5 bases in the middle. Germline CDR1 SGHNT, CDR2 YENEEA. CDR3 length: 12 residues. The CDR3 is CASSPNSYEQYF. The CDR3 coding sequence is TGTGCCAGCAGCCCGAACTCCTACGAGCAGTACTTC. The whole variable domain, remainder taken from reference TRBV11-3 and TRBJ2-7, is EAGVVQSPRYKIIEKKQPVAFWCNPISGHNTLYWYLQNLGQGPELLIRYENEEAVDDSQLPKDRFSAERLKGVDSTLKIQPAELGDSAVYLCASSPNSYEQYFGPGTRLTVT.

The CDR3 protein is CASSGTTDTQYF. CDR3 in DNA: TGTGCCAGCAGTGGGACAACAGATACGCAGTATTTT. V gene TRBV6-2 or TRBV6-3 combines with J gene TRBJ2-3, with D possibly matching TRBD1 (6 bases). The V and J ends lost 5 bases and 3 bases respectively, with 6 bases between them. CDR1 is MNHEY, CDR2 SVGEGT, per germline. The CDR3 length is 12 residues.

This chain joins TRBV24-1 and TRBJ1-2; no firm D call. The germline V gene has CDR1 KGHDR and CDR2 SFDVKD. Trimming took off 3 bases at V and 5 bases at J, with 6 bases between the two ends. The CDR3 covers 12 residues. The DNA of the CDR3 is TGTGCCACCAGTGATGAGGATTATGGCTACACCTTC. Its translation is CATSDEDYGYTF.

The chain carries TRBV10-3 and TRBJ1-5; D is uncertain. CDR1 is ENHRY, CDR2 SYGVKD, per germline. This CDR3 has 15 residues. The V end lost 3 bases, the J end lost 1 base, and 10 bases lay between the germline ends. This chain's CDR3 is CAISDAVDSNQPQHF. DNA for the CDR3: TGTGCCATCAGTGACGCAGTGGACAGCAATCAGCCCCAGCATTTT.

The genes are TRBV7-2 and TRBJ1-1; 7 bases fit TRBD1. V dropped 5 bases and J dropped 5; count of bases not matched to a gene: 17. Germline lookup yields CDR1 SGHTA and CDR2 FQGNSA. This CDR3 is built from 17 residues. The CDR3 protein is CASSLHGPGGAGTEAFF. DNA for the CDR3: TGTGCCAGCAGCCTCCACGGCCCAGGGGGGGCCGGGACTGAAGCTTTCTTT.

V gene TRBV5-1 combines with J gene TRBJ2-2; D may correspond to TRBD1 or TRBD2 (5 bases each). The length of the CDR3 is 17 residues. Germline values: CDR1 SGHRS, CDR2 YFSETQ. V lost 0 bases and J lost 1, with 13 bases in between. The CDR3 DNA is TGCGCCAGCAGCTTGGCCCAAGGGACCATGAACACCGGGGAGCTGTTTTTT. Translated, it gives CASSLAQGTMNTGELFF.

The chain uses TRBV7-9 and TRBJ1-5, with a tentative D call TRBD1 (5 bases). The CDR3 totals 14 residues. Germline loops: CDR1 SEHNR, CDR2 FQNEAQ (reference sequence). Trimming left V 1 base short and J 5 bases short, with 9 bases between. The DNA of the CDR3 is TGTGCCAGCAGCTTAGGGGCAGGGCATCAGCCCCAGCATTTT. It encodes CASSLGAGHQPQHF.

The CDR3 spells CASSSTGQGMHEQFF. CDR3 sequence (DNA): TGTGCCAGCAGTTCGACGGGACAGGGAATGCATGAGCAGTTCTTC. The V and J genes are TRBV6-2 or TRBV6-3 and TRBJ2-1; TRBD1 agrees at 9 bases. Germline trimming cut 4 bases from V and 8 bases from J; bases unmatched to any gene: 9. Germline-derived CDR1 and CDR2 are MNHEY and SVGEGT. The CDR3 totals 15 residues.

CDR3 nucleotide sequence: TGTGCCACCAGCAGGGGGGGGGAGTCTGAAGCTTTCTTT. This gives the protein CATSRGGESEAFF. The chain couples TRBV15 to TRBJ1-1, with a weak D call TRBD1 (5 bases). The CDR3 is 13 residues long. CDR1 and CDR2 from the germline V gene are LNHNV and YYDKDF (reference sequence). The V and J ends lost 3 bases and 6 bases respectively, with 11 bases between them. Full variable domain (remainder filled in from reference TRBV15 and TRBJ1-1): DAMVIQNPRYQVTQFGKPVTLSCSQTLNHNVMYWYQQKSSQAPKLLFHYYDKDFNNEADTPDNFQSRRPNTSFCFLDIRSPGLGDTAMYLCATSRGGESEAFFGQGTRLTVV.

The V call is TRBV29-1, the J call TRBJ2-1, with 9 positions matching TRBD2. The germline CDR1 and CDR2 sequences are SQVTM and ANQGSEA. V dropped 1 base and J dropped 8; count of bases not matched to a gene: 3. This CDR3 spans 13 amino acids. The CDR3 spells CSVEVAGDYEQFF. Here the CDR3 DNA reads TGCAGCGTTGAAGTAGCGGGGGACTATGAGCAGTTCTTC.

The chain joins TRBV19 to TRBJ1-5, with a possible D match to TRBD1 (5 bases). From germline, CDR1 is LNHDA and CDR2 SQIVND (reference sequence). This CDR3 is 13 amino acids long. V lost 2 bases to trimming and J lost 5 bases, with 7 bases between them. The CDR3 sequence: CASSIRGDQPQHF. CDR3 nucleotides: TGTGCCAGTAGTATAAGAGGGGATCAGCCCCAGCATTTT.

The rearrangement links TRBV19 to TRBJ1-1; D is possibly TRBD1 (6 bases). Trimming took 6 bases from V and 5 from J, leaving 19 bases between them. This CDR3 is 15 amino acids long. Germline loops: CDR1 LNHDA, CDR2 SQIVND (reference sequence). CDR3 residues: CASSRAKGGSTEAFF. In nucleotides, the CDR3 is TGTGCCAGTAGCCGGGCTAAGGGGGGGTCTACTGAAGCTTTCTTT.

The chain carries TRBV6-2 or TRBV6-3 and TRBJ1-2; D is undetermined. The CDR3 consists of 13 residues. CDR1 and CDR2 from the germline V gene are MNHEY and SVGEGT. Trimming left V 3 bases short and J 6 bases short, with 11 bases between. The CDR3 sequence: CASSYGETDGYTF. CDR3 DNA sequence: TGTGCCAGCAGTTATGGTGAGACTGATGGCTACACCTTC.

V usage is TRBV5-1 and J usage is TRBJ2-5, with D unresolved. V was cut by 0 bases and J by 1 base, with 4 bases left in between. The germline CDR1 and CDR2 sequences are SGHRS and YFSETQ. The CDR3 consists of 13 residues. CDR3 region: CASSLVGQETQYF. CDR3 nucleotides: TGCGCCAGCAGCTTGGTCGGCCAAGAGACCCAGTACTTC.

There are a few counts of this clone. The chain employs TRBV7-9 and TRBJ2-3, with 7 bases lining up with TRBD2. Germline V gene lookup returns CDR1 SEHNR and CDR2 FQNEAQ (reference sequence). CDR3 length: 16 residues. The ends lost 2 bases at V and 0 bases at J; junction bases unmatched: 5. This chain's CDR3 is CASSLSAGGSTDTQYF. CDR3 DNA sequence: TGTGCCAGCAGCTTAAGTGCCGGGGGGAGCACAGATACGCAGTATTTT.

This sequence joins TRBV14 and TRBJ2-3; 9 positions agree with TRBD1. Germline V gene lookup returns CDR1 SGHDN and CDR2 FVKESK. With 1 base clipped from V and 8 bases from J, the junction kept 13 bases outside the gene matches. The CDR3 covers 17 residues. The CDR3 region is CASSQASVVQGAGTQYF. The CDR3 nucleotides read TGTGCCAGCAGCCAAGCAAGTGTAGTACAGGGGGCAGGTACGCAGTATTTT.

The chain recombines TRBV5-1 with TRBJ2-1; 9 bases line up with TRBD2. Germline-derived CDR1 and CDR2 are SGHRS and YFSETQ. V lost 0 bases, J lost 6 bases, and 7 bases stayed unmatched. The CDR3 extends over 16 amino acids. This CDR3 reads CASSLERGGAPNEQFF. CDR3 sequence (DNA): TGCGCCAGCAGCTTGGAGCGCGGGGGGGCTCCCAATGAGCAGTTCTTC. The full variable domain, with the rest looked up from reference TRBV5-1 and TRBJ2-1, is KAGVTQTPRYLIKTRGQQVTLSCSPISGHRSVSWYQQTPGQGLQFLFEYFSETQRNKGNFPGRFSGRQFSNSRSEMNVSTLELGDSALYLCASSLERGGAPNEQFFGPGTRLTVL.

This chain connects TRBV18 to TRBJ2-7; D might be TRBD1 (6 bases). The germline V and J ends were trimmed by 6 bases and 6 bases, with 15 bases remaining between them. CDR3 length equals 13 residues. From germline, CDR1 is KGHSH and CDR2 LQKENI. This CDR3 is CASSQGQAREQYF. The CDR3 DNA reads TGTGCCAGCTCGCAGGGACAAGCACGCGAGCAGTACTTC.